Listed below are T cell receptor beta chains from one sample, sequenced in a study of control samples from healthy donors and cancer patients. Only in-frame clones appear in the TCRdb table, and some are missing; sequencing was by immunoSEQ multiplex PCR. The sample includes 150,000 or so clones, 92% of them seen just once. The material sequenced was blood. Every receptor here comes from a woman between 45 and 60 years old in good health. Both conserved end residues are part of each CDR3. The order of the fields is clone size, J gene, V gene, CDR3 protein. Expanded clones are given a class, and other clones once, few, many or no size at all.

-	TRBJ2-3	TRBV18	CASSPGGGTDTQYF
-	TRBJ2-7	TRBV5-1	CASRYRTASSYEQYF
-	TRBJ1-1	TRBV20-1	CSAQGNTEAFF
-	TRBJ2-7	TRBV27	CASSRQRTGVTTYEQYF
-	TRBJ1-2	TRBV6-4	CASSDSAGSIGGYTF
-	TRBJ1-1	TRBV5-4	CASSLDRVGSSGTEAFF
-	TRBJ1-1	TRBV29-1	CSVDQNMNTEAFF
-	TRBJ1-1	TRBV5-1	CASSTPGQGGLAFF
-	TRBJ1-1	TRBV5-1	CASSHTAGGRTEAFF
few	TRBJ1-5	TRBV18	CASSPPGGLGYQPQHF
-	TRBJ1-6	TRBV11-2	CASSLGTGFKNSPLHF
-	TRBJ2-5	TRBV5-6	CASSLGGGTQYF
once	TRBJ2-5	TRBV5-1	CASSPRSRVETQYF
-	TRBJ2-1	TRBV10-2	CASSVGRQGRITYNEQFF
-	TRBJ2-7	TRBV11-2	CASSLGFSGISYEQYF
-	TRBJ1-2	TRBV19	CASRGQVNYGYTF
-	TRBJ1-2	TRBV6-2/TRBV6-3	CASSSLTRGGIGYTF
-	TRBJ1-1	TRBV2	CASRGTGIHMNTEAFF
once	TRBJ2-1	TRBV3-1/TRBV3-2	CASSQEMGTTPHNEQFF
once	TRBJ1-1	TRBV7-9	CASSPRAAGLNTEAFF
-	TRBJ1-2	TRBV6-5	CASSYSRGHGNGYTF
-	TRBJ1-2	TRBV6-5	CASILGHGNYGYTF
-	TRBJ1-1	TRBV5-4	CASSLDAGGNTEAFF
once	TRBJ2-5	TRBV13	CASSSRLAGGPDWETQYF
-	TRBJ1-1	TRBV7-9	CASSFDRGTEAFF
-	TRBJ2-5	TRBV3-1/TRBV3-2	CASSQSTIQETQYF
once	TRBJ2-1	TRBV5-1	CASSLQGSNYNEQFF
once	TRBJ1-1	TRBV15	CATSTRQGQEAFF
once	TRBJ2-1	TRBV20-1	CSAKGDNEQFF
-	TRBJ2-2	TRBV5-8	CASSLPGRYTGELFF
-	TRBJ1-2	TRBV28	CASTMTASYGYTF
-	TRBJ1-1	TRBV19	CASSILQAPSRGTEAFF
many	TRBJ1-5	TRBV10-3	CAISESPLGDQPQHF
once	TRBJ1-1	TRBV3-1/TRBV3-2	CASSRQTQNTEAFF
-	TRBJ2-6	TRBV2	CASSSLVGANVLTF
-	TRBJ1-6	TRBV30	CAWQGQGNSPLHF
-	TRBJ1-2	TRBV21-1	CASSKRVGTGGGYTF
-	TRBJ1-5	TRBV19	CASSMQDSNQPQHF
-	TRBJ1-2	TRBV15	CATSRDRQGFASVNGYTF
-	TRBJ2-5	TRBV2	CASTPREETQYF
-	TRBJ2-7	TRBV6-5	CASIKPGQGLYEQYF
few	TRBJ2-7	TRBV19	CASSIEQSYEQYF
-	TRBJ2-7	TRBV24-1	CATSDDARQQYF
-	TRBJ1-1	TRBV6-5	CASLQGLSTEAFF